This is a list of T cell receptor beta chains from one sample in a study of blood T cell repertoires in COVID-19. This table comes from immunoSEQ multiplex PCR, and its TCRdb copy is limited to in-frame clones, with some not included. The profile shows 350,000 to 450,000 clones, over 75% of them singletons. The sequenced material came from PBMCs or T cells enriched from blood (not recorded which). These receptors were collected from a man aged 35 to 55 in a cohort exposed to, infected with or recovered from COVID-19 (not recorded which). CDR3s include the opening cysteine and the closing phenylalanine or tryptophan. D genes are given only for firm matches. Clone size, where shown, is once, few, many, or a class for clones that have expanded.

TRBV6-5	TRBJ1-5	13	.	.	TGTGCCAGCGTTACAGCGGCGGGTCTGCCCCAGCATTTT	CASVTAAGLPQHF
TRBV6-5	TRBJ1-3	14	.	once	TGTGCCAGCCTAAACACAGACTCTGGAAACACCATATATTTT	CASLNTDSGNTIYF
TRBV5-1	TRBJ2-7	15	.	.	TGCGCCAGCAGCTTGAGTTGGGAGGTCGCCTACGAGCAGTACTTC	CASSLSWEVAYEQYF
TRBV10-3	TRBJ2-2	14	.	.	TGTGCCATCAGGGGTAGCTCGAACACCGGGGAGCTGTTTTTT	CAIRGSSNTGELFF
TRBV5-1	TRBJ2-3	15	.	.	TGCGCCAGCAGCCTCCCGGACAGCACTACAGATACGCAGTATTTT	CASSLPDSTTDTQYF
TRBV5-1	TRBJ2-5	16	TRBD2	.	TGCGCCAGCAGCACTACCGGACTAGTCTTACAGGAGACCCAGTACTTC	CASSTTGLVLQETQYF
TRBV28	TRBJ2-7	15	TRBD1	.	TGTGCCAGCAGGCCCCGGGACAGGGGTTTCCACGAGCAGTACTTC	CASRPRDRGFHEQYF
TRBV12-1	TRBJ2-3	11	.	.	TGTGCCAGCAAGGGGAAAGATACGCAGTATTTT	CASKGKDTQYF
TRBV20-1	TRBJ2-3	10	.	.	TGCAGTGCTGGCTCCGATACGCAGTATTTT	CSAGSDTQYF
TRBV27	TRBJ2-7	13	TRBD1	.	TGTGCCAGCAGTTATGACAGGGCCTCCGAGCAGTACTTC	CASSYDRASEQYF
TRBV6-5	TRBJ2-1	15	TRBD2	.	TGTGCCAGCAGTCCCACCGGGACTAGTAGCGGTGAGCAGTTCTTC	CASSPTGTSSGEQFF
TRBV27	TRBJ1-6	14	.	.	TGTGCCAGCAGTTTTAACAGGAATAATTCACCCCTCCACTTT	CASSFNRNNSPLHF
TRBV5-1	TRBJ2-7	18	TRBD2	once	TGCGCCAGCAGCTTGGGCCTAGCGGGGGGGCGAAGCTCCTACGAGCAGTACTTC	CASSLGLAGGRSSYEQYF
TRBV7-2	TRBJ1-3	16	.	.	TGTGCCAGCAGCTACCGAGGTGCAGCCTCTGGAAACACCATATATTTT	CASSYRGAASGNTIYF
TRBV5-6	TRBJ1-4	16	TRBD1	.	TGTGCCAGCAGCCGCAGTATGACAGGGGAGAAGGAAAAACTGTTTTTT	CASSRSMTGEKEKLFF
TRBV5-1	TRBJ2-1	14	.	.	TGCGCCAGCAGCTTCGTCGGTCGGTTTAATGAGCAGTTCTTC	CASSFVGRFNEQFF
TRBV28	TRBJ2-3	16	TRBD2	.	TGTGCCAGCAGTTTAGGACTAGCGGCTAGCACAGATACGCAGTATTTT	CASSLGLAASTDTQYF
TRBV2	TRBJ1-6	16	TRBD1	.	TGTGCCAGCATTACGGACAGGGCCTCCTATAATTCACCCCTCCACTTT	CASITDRASYNSPLHF
TRBV15	TRBJ2-3	14	.	.	TGTGCCACCAGCAGAGGGCTAGGCACAGATACGCAGTATTTT	CATSRGLGTDTQYF
TRBV5-1	TRBJ2-3	14	TRBD1	.	TGCGCCAGCAGCCCGGGACAGAACCGCGATACGCAGTATTTT	CASSPGQNRDTQYF
TRBV5-1	TRBJ1-3	15	TRBD1	.	TGCGCCAGCAGCGAAACCGGGACAGTAGGAAACACCATATATTTT	CASSETGTVGNTIYF
TRBV7-9	TRBJ1-3	14	TRBD1	.	TGTGCCAGCAGCCAAGACAGGGAGGTAAACACCATATATTTT	CASSQDREVNTIYF
TRBV7-9	TRBJ2-7	16	TRBD2	.	TGTGCCAGCAGCTTAGCTGGGCTAGCGGGAGGGTACGAGCAGTACTTC	CASSLAGLAGGYEQYF
TRBV7-9	TRBJ1-1	15	TRBD1	.	TGTGCCAGCAGCACGAAGGACAGGGCCCAAATCGAAGCTTTCTTT	CASSTKDRAQIEAFF
TRBV15	TRBJ2-3	14	.	.	TGTGCCACCAGCAGGGGGGACACCACAGATACGCAGTATTTT	CATSRGDTTDTQYF
TRBV13	TRBJ1-6	15	.	.	TGTGCCAGCAGCTTATTAGGGGTCCTCAATTCACCCCTCCACTTT	CASSLLGVLNSPLHF
TRBV7-9	TRBJ2-1	14	TRBD1	.	TGTGCCAGCAGCTTTTGGACAGGGGGTAATGAGCAGTTCTTC	CASSFWTGGNEQFF
TRBV10-1	TRBJ1-6	13	.	.	TGCGCCACCTGCCCCAGGGGCAATTCACCCCTCCACTTT	CATCPRGNSPLHF
TRBV3-1/TRBV3-2	TRBJ2-2	16	.	.	TGTGCCAGCAGCCTCCTACTCCGAGGTTCGGGTGGGGAGCTGTTTTTT	CASSLLLRGSGGELFF
TRBV7-8	TRBJ2-1	15	TRBD1	.	TGTGCCAGCAGCTTACAAGGGGGCGCTTACAATGAGCAGTTCTTC	CASSLQGGAYNEQFF
TRBV4-1	TRBJ1-4	17	.	.	TGCGCCAGCAGCCAAGAGGGGGGGACCTGGGGTAATGAAAAACTGTTTTTT	CASSQEGGTWGNEKLFF
TRBV11-2	TRBJ1-4	14	TRBD1	.	TGTGCCAGCAGCTTGGGACAGGGGAATGAAAAACTGTTTTTT	CASSLGQGNEKLFF
TRBV5-6	TRBJ1-2	12	.	.	TGTGCCAGCCTACGCAGGGGTGGTGGCTACACCTTC	CASLRRGGGYTF